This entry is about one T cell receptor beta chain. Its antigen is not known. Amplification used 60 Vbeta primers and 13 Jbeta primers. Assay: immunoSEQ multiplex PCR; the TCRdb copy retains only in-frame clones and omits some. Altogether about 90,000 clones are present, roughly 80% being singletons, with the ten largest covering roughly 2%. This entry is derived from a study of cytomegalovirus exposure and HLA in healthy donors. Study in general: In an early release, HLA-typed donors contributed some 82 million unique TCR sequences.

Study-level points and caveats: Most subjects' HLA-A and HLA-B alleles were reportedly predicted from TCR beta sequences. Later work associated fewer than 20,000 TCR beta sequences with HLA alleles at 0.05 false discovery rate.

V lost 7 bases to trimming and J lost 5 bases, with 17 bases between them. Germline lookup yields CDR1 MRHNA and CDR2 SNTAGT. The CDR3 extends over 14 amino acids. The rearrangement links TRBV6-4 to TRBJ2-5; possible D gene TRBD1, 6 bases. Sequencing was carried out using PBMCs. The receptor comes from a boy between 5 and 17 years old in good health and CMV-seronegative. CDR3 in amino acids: CASILGQWEETQYF. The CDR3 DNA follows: TGTGCCAGCATCCTAGGACAGTGGGAGGAGACCCAGTACTTC.